This T cell receptor (beta chain) derives from a study (dated by TCRdb to about 2015). Turning to the overall study: The study tested whether tumor-infiltrating Tregs in breast cancer are recruited from blood Tregs or converted in situ from other CD4+ T cell subsets. Paper-wide results and their limitations: The TCR alpha and beta sequences of tumor-infiltrating Tregs showed the greatest overlap with tumor naive CD4+ T cells, followed by blood naive CD4+ T cells. The larger-cohort validation was restricted to a single TCR beta V-J rearrangement rather than whole repertoires. In terms of TCR gene usage, tumor memory CD4+ T cells clustered together with blood and lymph node memory CD4+ cells, as well as with lymph node naive CD4+ cells.

Amplification of full-length TCR variable regions was done by 5' RACE PCR using constant-region reverse primers, and this step was followed by semi-nested PCR with Nested Universal Primer A. The ReliaPrep RNA Cell Miniprep System was used to extract total RNA, which was then reverse transcribed into 5'RACE-ready cDNA with the SMARTer RACE 5'/3' Kit. Multiplex adaptors were used to barcode full-length TCR alpha and beta libraries, and the barcoded libraries were sequenced on an Illumina MiSeq. The published analysis was carried out like this. Sequencing data were pooled across the five patients for each of nine subset-tissue groups and compared by unsupervised clustering of TCR gene usage. The Morisita-Horn index, with shared sequences weighted by their contribution to each repertoire, was used to calculate repertoire similarity. TCRdb's own reprocessing of the public reads used fastp at Q25 and MiXCR and kept productive beta chains. Each CDR3 protein gets just one entry, which takes the most common genes and DNA from the rows behind it. V and J calls and clone size were set by TCRdb, not the authors. For this sample there are over 5,000 distinct CDR3 sequences; around 31% appear just once. Jointly, the top ten make up 4.5% to 7% of the sample.

The CDR3 goes from the cysteine to the phenylalanine over 17 residues. Of the read, only the CDR3 DNA is kept; its 51 bases are in frame from base 1. Note on this clonotype: The antigen it recognizes is unknown. No much larger clone exists at a distance of one base, and base qualities are not known.

The Miltenyi Naive CD4+ T Cell Isolation kit was used to purify naive CD4+ T cells, and Tregs were depleted with CD25 microbeads. Tregs, naive and memory CD4+ T cells from tumor, blood and ipsilateral draining lymph nodes of roughly 5 breast cancer patients underwent full-length TCR alpha and beta sequencing. Tumor tissue and lymph nodes from ipsilateral axillary dissection were perfused with PBS, minced and digested with collagenase I and hyaluronidase. Mononuclear cells from lymph nodes or around 53 ml of peripheral blood were isolated by Ficoll density gradient centrifugation. FACS confirmed that the sorted cell populations were more than 90% pure.

The sequence came from a female donor with breast cancer. The rearrangement combines TRBV21-1 with TRBJ1-2; the DNA was not used to check the table's D call, TRBD1. TRBV21-1 is a documented pseudogene. Sequencing was performed on naive CD4+ T cells sorted from a lymph node. What this sample's cell subset or site label stands for: naive CD4+ T cells, CD4+CD45RA+CD25-. The CDR3 protein is CASSKDCPLGVSFGYTF. The DNA sequence follows: TGTGCCAGCAGCAAAGATTGTCCTTTGGGGGTTTCCTTTGGCTACACCTTC.